Shown below are 32 T cell receptor beta chains from a single sample sequenced in a study of cytomegalovirus exposure and HLA in healthy donors. 13 Jbeta primers and 60 Vbeta primers were used for the PCR. Sequencing used immunoSEQ multiplex PCR; TCRdb keeps in-frame clones, though not all of them. This sample carries under 200,000 clones, with roughly 1.9% going to the ten biggest clones. The sequenced material came from PBMCs. These receptors originate from a man aged 25-45 years in good health and CMV-seronegative.

The chain uses TRBV18 and TRBJ1-2; D might be TRBD1 (5 bases). The CDR3 is 12 amino acids. V shed 3 bases and J shed 6 bases, with 8 bases lying between them. From germline, CDR1 is KGHSH and CDR2 LQKENI. The CDR3 spells CASSPTGDGYTF. The CDR3 DNA follows: TGTGCCAGCTCACCGACGGGGGATGGCTACACCTTC. Full variable domain (remainder filled in from reference TRBV18 and TRBJ1-2): NAGVMQNPRHLVRRRGQEARLRCSPMKGHSHVYWYRQLPEEGLKFMVYLQKENIIDESGMPKERFSAEFPKEGPSILRIQQVVRGDSAAYFCASSPTGDGYTFGSGTRLTVV.

The CDR3 is CASSSTGVHEQYF. CDR3 DNA sequence: TGTGCCAGCAGCTCAACAGGGGTCCACGAGCAGTACTTC. The chain couples TRBV13 to TRBJ2-7, with 7 bases matching TRBD1. The CDR3 is 13 residues long. V lost 4 bases, J lost 5 bases, and 5 bases stayed unmatched. CDR1 and CDR2 (germline): PRHDT, FYEKMQ (reference sequence).

The chain couples TRBV7-2 to TRBJ2-7; 7 bases match TRBD1. Losses at the gene ends were 1 base for V and 4 bases for J; bases not matched to a gene: 7. CDR1 is SGHTA and CDR2 is FQGNSA in the germline V gene. CDR3 length: 15 residues. The CDR3 is CASSLDKDRQYEQYF. CDR3 coding DNA: TGTGCCAGCAGCTTAGACAAGGACAGGCAGTACGAGCAGTACTTC.

V is TRBV11-2 and J is TRBJ2-7; the match to TRBD1 covers 10 bases. The germline CDR1 and CDR2 sequences are SGHAT and FQNNGV. CDR3 length: 16 residues. V was clipped by 1 base and J by 4 bases; unmatched bases: 7. The CDR3 sequence is CASSLGPGQGEYEQYF. CDR3 sequence (DNA): TGTGCCAGCAGCTTAGGACCCGGACAGGGGGAATACGAGCAGTACTTC.

V and J are TRBV4-2 and TRBJ2-3; the match to TRBD1 covers 8 bases. J lost 5 bases, V lost 4 bases, and 8 bases had no gene match. Germline CDR1 LGHNA, CDR2 YNFKEQ. This CDR3 is 15 amino acids long. The CDR3 loop is CASSPRSRGLDTQYF. For the CDR3, the DNA is TGTGCCAGCAGCCCGCGGTCCAGGGGGCTAGATACGCAGTATTTT.

The chain carries TRBV14 and TRBJ2-1; TRBD2 aligns across 9 bases. The CDR3 totals 18 residues. The ends lost 0 bases at V and 3 bases at J; junction bases unmatched: 9. Per germline, CDR1 SGHDN and CDR2 FVKESK. CDR3 sequence: CASSQDLGLAGSYNEQFF. For the CDR3, the DNA is TGTGCCAGCAGCCAAGATCTTGGCCTAGCGGGAAGCTACAATGAGCAGTTCTTC.

The chain employs TRBV5-1 and TRBJ2-4; 7 bases are a match to TRBD1. The V gene's germline CDR1 is SGHRS and CDR2 YFSETQ. CDR3 length: 13 residues. After removal of 4 bases from V and 5 bases from J, the junction contained 3 bases not matched to a gene. As DNA, the CDR3 is TGCGCCAGCAGCCCGGGACAGCAAAACATTCAGTACTTC. This gives the protein CASSPGQQNIQYF.

V usage is TRBV27 and J usage is TRBJ2-1, with TRBD2 as a possible D gene (6 bases). The CDR3 runs to 14 residues. Germline V gives CDR1 MNHEY, CDR2 SMNVEV (reference sequence). Trimming removed 4 bases from V and 9 bases from J, with 16 bases in between. The CDR3 sequence is CASSSLGEEGEQFF. As DNA, the CDR3 is TGTGCCAGCAGTTCGTTGGGTGAGGAGGGTGAGCAGTTCTTC.

The chain couples TRBV5-1 to TRBJ2-5; 8 bases agree with TRBD2. V shed 0 bases and J 1 base; nucleotides not matched to a gene: 8. There are 17 residues in the CDR3. The germline V gene encodes CDR1 SGHRS and CDR2 YFSETQ. The CDR3 coding sequence is TGCGCCAGCAGCTTGGGGGCGGGAGGATGGGTCCAAGAGACCCAGTACTTC. Protein: CASSLGAGGWVQETQYF.

V and J are TRBV5-1 and TRBJ1-2; weak D call: TRBD1 (6 bases). Trimming shortened V by 4 bases and J by 2 bases, and 15 bases separated the two germline ends. CDR1 is SGHRS, CDR2 YFSETQ, per germline. CDR3 length: 15 amino acids. CDR3 amino acids: CASSETGIYNYGYTF. CDR3 in DNA: TGCGCCAGCAGCGAGACAGGAATTTACAACTATGGCTACACCTTC.

In DNA, the CDR3 is TGCAGCGTTGAGGCCGGGTCTGGCGGCTACACCTTC. Translation: CSVEAGSGGYTF. The chain uses TRBV29-1 and TRBJ1-2; D remains ambiguous. Between the trimmed V and J ends, which lost 3 bases and 8 bases, there was a span of 13 bases. CDR3 length: 12 residues. Per the germline V gene, CDR1 is SQVTM and CDR2 is ANQGSEA.

The chain links TRBV30 to TRBJ1-4; 7 nucleotides align to TRBD1. The CDR3 is made up of 15 amino acids. Trimming removed 2 bases from V and 8 bases from J; junction bases left unmatched: 11. Germline V gene lookup returns CDR1 GTSNPN and CDR2 SVGIG (reference sequence). The CDR3 loop reads CAWSRQGATAEKLFF. In nucleotides, the CDR3 is TGTGCCTGGAGTCGACAGGGAGCTACTGCGGAAAAACTGTTTTTT.

The chain uses TRBV5-1 and TRBJ1-6; no firm D call. Trimming shortened V by 2 bases and J by 10 bases, and 19 bases separated the two germline ends. The CDR3 length is 16 residues. The V gene's germline CDR1 is SGHRS and CDR2 YFSETQ. CDR3 amino acids: CASSLGLGPGESPLHF. In DNA form, the CDR3 reads TGCGCCAGCAGCTTAGGTCTCGGCCCGGGAGAATCACCCCTCCACTTT.

This chain connects TRBV6-1 to TRBJ2-3; weak D call: TRBD2 (6 bases). Germline V gene data show CDR1 as MNHNS and CDR2 as SASEGT. V lost 6 bases to trimming and J lost 5 bases, with 9 bases between them. The CDR3 contains 12 residues. The CDR3 nucleotides read TGTGCCAGCAGGGCCGGGGGAGATACGCAGTATTTT. Encoded protein: CASRAGGDTQYF.

V gene TRBV6-6 combines with J gene TRBJ1-5, with 7 bases matching TRBD1. The CDR3 runs 15 residues. V trimming: 7 bases; J trimming: 5 bases; junction bases outside the gene matches: 11. CDR1 is MNHNY, CDR2 SVGAGI, per germline (reference sequence). In nucleotides, the CDR3 is TGTGCCAGCAATTCCAGACAGGGTGGGGATCAGCCCCAGCATTTT. It specifies CASNSRQGGDQPQHF.

This chain links TRBV6-5 with TRBJ1-4; 7 bases agree with TRBD1. Germline CDR1 and CDR2: MNHEY and SVGAGI. The CDR3 spans 14 residues. Trimming took 1 base from V and 7 from J; bases not matched to a gene: 3. The CDR3 bases are TGTGCCAGCAGTTACTTGAGGGACAGTGAAAAACTGTTTTTT. Amino acid sequence: CASSYLRDSEKLFF.

The chain employs TRBV4-2 and TRBJ1-5; unclear D gene. Germline CDR1 reads LGHNA; CDR2 reads YNFKEQ. This CDR3 contains 15 residues. V was cut by 1 base and J by 7 bases, with 14 bases left in between. The CDR3 spells CASSQVRRGNQPQHF. The CDR3 DNA reads as TGTGCCAGCAGCCAAGTGCGACGGGGAAACCAGCCCCAGCATTTT.

The J gene is TRBJ2-7, the V gene TRBV19; TRBD1 matches 10 bases. Trimming removed 5 bases from V and 1 base from J; junction bases left unmatched: 5. Germline CDR1 is LNHDA and CDR2 is SQIVND (reference sequence). This CDR3 spans 15 amino acids. The CDR3 reads CASSDPGQGSYEQYF. The CDR3 DNA follows: TGTGCCAGTAGTGATCCGGGACAGGGGTCCTACGAGCAGTACTTC.

The chain uses TRBV10-1 and TRBJ2-2, with 8 bases aligning to TRBD2. Germline V gives CDR1 WNHNN, CDR2 SYGVQD (reference sequence). The CDR3 contains 15 residues. J lost 4 bases, V lost 2 bases, and 3 bases had no gene match. CDR3 region: CASSEPGGGTGELFF. For the CDR3, the DNA is TGCGCCAGCAGTGAGCCCGGGGGGGGCACCGGGGAGCTGTTTTTT.

The chain has TRBV28 and TRBJ2-7, with no clear D. With 4 bases removed from V and 6 bases from J, the gap between germline ends came to 7 bases. Per the germline V gene, CDR1 is MDHEN and CDR2 is SYDVKM. This CDR3 contains 11 residues. CDR3 in amino acids: CASSSTREQYF. In DNA, the CDR3 is TGTGCCAGCAGTTCGACACGCGAGCAGTACTTC.

V and J are TRBV7-9 and TRBJ2-7; 10 bases agree with TRBD1. V lost 7 bases, J lost 3 bases, and 3 bases stayed unmatched. CDR1 and CDR2 (germline): SEHNR, FQNEAQ (reference sequence). The length of the CDR3 is 13 residues. The CDR3 loop reads CASKGQGNYEQYF. CDR3 coding DNA: TGTGCCAGCAAGGGACAGGGGAACTACGAGCAGTACTTC.

The V gene is TRBV11-3, the J gene TRBJ2-5; TRBD1 matches 9 bases. Germline CDR1 SGHNT, CDR2 YENEEA. This CDR3 contains 17 residues. The V gene end was trimmed by 5 bases and the J gene end by 1 base; junction bases not matched to a gene: 11. This CDR3 reads CASSLARGTGIQETQYF. Written as DNA, the CDR3 is TGTGCCAGCAGCCTAGCCCGTGGGACAGGGATCCAAGAGACCCAGTACTTC.

This chain links TRBV5-4 with TRBJ2-3; no definite D call. The CDR3 consists of 12 residues. Trimming pared 2 bases from V and 4 bases from J, leaving 5 bases between. Germline V lookup: CDR1 SGHNT, CDR2 YYREEE (reference sequence). Here the CDR3 DNA reads TGTGCCAGCAGCTTTAATTCAGATACGCAGTATTTT. Its translation is CASSFNSDTQYF.

J is TRBJ2-2 and V is TRBV5-1; a weak D match, TRBD1 (6 bases). Trimming stripped 0 bases from V and 4 bases from J, with 13 bases between. In germline, CDR1 is SGHRS, CDR2 YFSETQ. CDR3 length: 16 residues. The CDR3: CASSLGTGPSTGELFF. DNA of the CDR3: TGCGCCAGCAGCTTGGGAACAGGGCCATCCACCGGGGAGCTGTTTTTT.

V gene TRBV29-1 combines with J gene TRBJ1-1; no reliable D call. Deletions cut 2 bases from V and 0 bases from J, with 10 bases between. CDR3 length: 14 amino acids. Germline V gene lookup returns CDR1 SQVTM and CDR2 ANQGSEA. CDR3 bases: TGCAGCGTTGAATTGCGGGCCGTGAACACTGAAGCTTTCTTT. It translates to CSVELRAVNTEAFF.

This chain joins TRBV5-4 and TRBJ2-1; TRBD2 matches at 10 bases. Germline V gene data show CDR1 as SGHNT and CDR2 as YYREEE (reference sequence). The CDR3 length is 17 residues. V was clipped by 3 bases and J by 6 bases; unmatched bases: 12. The DNA of the CDR3 is TGTGCCAGCAGCTCCCGGGAAGCGGGAGGGGGGGGCAATGAGCAGTTCTTC. Protein: CASSSREAGGGGNEQFF.

The chain couples TRBV13 to TRBJ1-1, with a weak D call TRBD1 (6 bases). Per the germline V gene, CDR1 is PRHDT and CDR2 is FYEKMQ (reference sequence). The CDR3 sequence is 13 residues long. Trimming took 5 bases from V and 3 from J, leaving 10 bases between them. The CDR3 coding sequence is TGTGCCAGCAGCCTACGACAGGACACTGAAGCTTTCTTT. It yields the protein CASSLRQDTEAFF.

The V and J genes are TRBV19 and TRBJ1-1, with D possibly being TRBD1 (6 bases). Germline V gives CDR1 LNHDA, CDR2 SQIVND (reference sequence). The ends were cut back, 3 bases at V and 3 bases at J, with 14 bases in the middle. This CDR3 has 15 residues. The CDR3 coding sequence is TGTGCCAGTAGTATCCTAATCTGGACAGACACTGAAGCTTTCTTT. It encodes CASSILIWTDTEAFF.

This chain uses TRBV27 with TRBJ2-7, with D possibly being TRBD2 (5 bases). In germline, CDR1 is MNHEY, CDR2 SMNVEV (reference sequence). The CDR3 is made up of 14 amino acids. V was pared by 5 bases and J by 2 bases, with 13 bases between. DNA of the CDR3: TGTGCCAGCAGTATTGGGCCCGGGGCCTACGAGCAGTACTTC. As protein: CASSIGPGAYEQYF.

This rearrangement joins TRBV27 to TRBJ2-7, with 10 bases aligning to TRBD1. Germline assignment: CDR1 MNHEY and CDR2 SMNVEV (reference sequence). V lost 3 bases and J lost 2; bases outside the gene matches: 7. There are 16 residues in the CDR3. The CDR3: CASSLAGQGFPYEQYF. Here the CDR3 DNA reads TGTGCCAGCAGTTTGGCGGGACAGGGGTTCCCCTACGAGCAGTACTTC.

The chain has TRBV30 and TRBJ2-7; D uncertain. V was pared by 4 bases and J by 5 bases, with 18 bases between. Germline values: CDR1 GTSNPN, CDR2 SVGIG (reference sequence). This CDR3 has 14 residues. CDR3 sequence (DNA): TGTGCCTGGACCCGCGGATCTCTAGGTGACGAGCAGTACTTC. Amino acids: CAWTRGSLGDEQYF.

V is TRBV14 and J is TRBJ2-3; 14 bases match TRBD2. The CDR3 length is 18 residues. The V segment lost 1 base and the J segment 6 bases; nucleotides outside the gene matches: 9. From germline, CDR1 is SGHDN and CDR2 FVKESK. The CDR3 is CASSQGFGTSGRGDTQYF. CDR3 nucleotides: TGTGCCAGCAGCCAAGGGTTCGGGACTAGCGGGAGAGGTGATACGCAGTATTTT. Full variable domain (missing parts from reference TRBV14 and TRBJ2-3): EAGVTQFPSHSVIEKGQTVTLRCDPISGHDNLYWYRRVMGKEIKFLLHFVKESKQDESGMPNNRFLAERTGGTYSTLKVQPAELEDSGVYFCASSQGFGTSGRGDTQYFGPGTRLTVL.